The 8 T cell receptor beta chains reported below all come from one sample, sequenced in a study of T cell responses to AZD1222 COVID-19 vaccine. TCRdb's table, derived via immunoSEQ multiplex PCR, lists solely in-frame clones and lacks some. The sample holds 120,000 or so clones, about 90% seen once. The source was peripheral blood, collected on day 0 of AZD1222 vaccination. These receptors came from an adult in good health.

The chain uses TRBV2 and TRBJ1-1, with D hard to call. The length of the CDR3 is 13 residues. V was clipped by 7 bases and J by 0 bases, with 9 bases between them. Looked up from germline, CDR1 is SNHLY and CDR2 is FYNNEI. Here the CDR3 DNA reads TGTGCCAGCATTAGCGACTTGAACACTGAAGCTTTCTTT. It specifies CASISDLNTEAFF.

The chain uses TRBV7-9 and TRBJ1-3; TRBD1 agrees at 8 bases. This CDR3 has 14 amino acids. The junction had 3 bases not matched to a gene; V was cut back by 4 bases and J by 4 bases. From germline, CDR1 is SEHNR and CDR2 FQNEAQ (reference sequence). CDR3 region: CASSWRQGGNTIYF. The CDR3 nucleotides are TGTGCCAGCAGCTGGAGACAGGGGGGAAACACCATATATTTT.

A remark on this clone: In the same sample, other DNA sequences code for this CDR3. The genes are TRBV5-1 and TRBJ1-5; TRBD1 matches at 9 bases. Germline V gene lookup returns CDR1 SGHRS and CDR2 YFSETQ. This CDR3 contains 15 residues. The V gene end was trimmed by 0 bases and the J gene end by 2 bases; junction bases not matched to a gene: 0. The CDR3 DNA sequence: TGCGCCAGCAGCTTGGGGACAGGGGGCAATCAGCCCCAGCATTTT. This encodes CASSLGTGGNQPQHF. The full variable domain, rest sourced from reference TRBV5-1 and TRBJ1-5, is KAGVTQTPRYLIKTRGQQVTLSCSPISGHRSVSWYQQTPGQGLQFLFEYFSETQRNKGNFPGRFSGRQFSNSRSEMNVSTLELGDSALYLCASSLGTGGNQPQHFGDGTRLSIL.

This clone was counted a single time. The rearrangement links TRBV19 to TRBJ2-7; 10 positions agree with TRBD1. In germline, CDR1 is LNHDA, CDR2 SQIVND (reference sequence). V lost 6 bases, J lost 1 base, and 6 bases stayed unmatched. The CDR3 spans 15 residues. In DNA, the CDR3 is TGTGCCAGTAGAAGAAGGACAGGGGGATCCTACGAGCAGTACTTC. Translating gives CASRRRTGGSYEQYF.

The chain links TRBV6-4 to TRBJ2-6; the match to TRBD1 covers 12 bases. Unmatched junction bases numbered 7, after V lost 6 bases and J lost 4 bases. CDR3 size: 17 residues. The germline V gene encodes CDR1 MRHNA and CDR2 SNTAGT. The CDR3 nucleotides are TGTGCCAGCAGGCCGGGACAGGGGGCAGGAGGGGCCAACGTCCTGACTTTC. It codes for CASRPGQGAGGANVLTF.

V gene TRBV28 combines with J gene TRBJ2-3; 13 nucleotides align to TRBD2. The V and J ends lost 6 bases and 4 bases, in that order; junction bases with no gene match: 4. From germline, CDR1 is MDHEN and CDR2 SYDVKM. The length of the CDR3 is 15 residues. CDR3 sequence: CASSVLAGGADTQYF. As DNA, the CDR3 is TGTGCCAGCAGCGTACTAGCGGGAGGGGCAGATACGCAGTATTTT.

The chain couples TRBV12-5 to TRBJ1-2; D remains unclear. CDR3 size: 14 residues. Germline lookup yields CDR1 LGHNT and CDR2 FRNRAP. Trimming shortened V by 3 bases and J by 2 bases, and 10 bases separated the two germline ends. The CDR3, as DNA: TGTGCTAGTGGTTTACGGGATAGAAACTATGGCTACACCTTC. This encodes CASGLRDRNYGYTF.

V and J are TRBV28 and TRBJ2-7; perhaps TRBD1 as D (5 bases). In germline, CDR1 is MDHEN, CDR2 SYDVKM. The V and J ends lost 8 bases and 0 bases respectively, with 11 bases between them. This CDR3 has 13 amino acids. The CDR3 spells CASQQDLSYEQYF. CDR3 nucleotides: TGTGCCAGCCAACAGGACCTCTCCTACGAGCAGTACTTC.